Included here is one TCR beta chain sequence, with context. Its antigen target is currently unknown. Germline and junction disagree at one end, which may indicate a read error. Receptor libraries were prepared by the immunoSEQ multiplex PCR assay. For the multiplex PCR, a mixture combining 60 forward primers for TCR Vbeta segments and 13 reverse primers for TCR Jbeta segments was used. A multiplex PCR assay on genomic DNA amplified the CDR3 region of rearranged TCR beta genes. On the Illumina HiSeq System, the amplified TCR beta libraries were sequenced as 87-base-pair reads. The authors' analysis ran thus. Across the 670 or so repertoires, a later analysis counted about 81 million unique TCR beta chains, about 10 million of which were shared by at least two donors. Raw reads were error-corrected and collapsed into unique sequences by a nearest-neighbor algorithm in which closely related sequences were merged to remove PCR and sequencing errors. V, D and J gene segments were assigned by aligning CDR3 sequences to IMGT reference sequences. For a sequence to be retained, at least a six-nucleotide match to both a V gene segment and a J gene segment was required. A rearrangement counted as productive if the CDR3 had no stop codons and remained in frame with V and J, and every other rearrangement counted as non-productive. CDR3 was defined by IMGT convention, running from the second conserved V-encoded cysteine to the conserved J-encoded phenylalanine. The earlier analysis of 587 of the donors excluded sequences that lacked an unambiguous match to a single V gene segment. An earlier analysis of approximately 590 of the donors called V segments functional above 56.7% productive rearrangements and segregating when the between-donor standard deviation exceeded 5%. A statistical classification framework was developed to diagnose cytomegalovirus status using the catalog of TCR beta chain sequences. V and J gene assignment, in a later analysis, came from comparing TCR nucleotide sequences with IMGT/GENE-DB human TR gene sequences. A later analysis assigned CDR3 sequences and most-parsimonious VDJ recombination scenarios with the TCRdist pipeline. In a later analysis, each TCR beta chain was defined by its CDR3 amino acid sequence together with its V-gene family, and reads lacking a unique V-gene family were excluded. A later analysis removed roughly 590 highly shared, low-generation-probability nucleotide sequences to deal with suspected cross-contamination and a sequencing artifact. For each public chain, a later analysis derived a clonal expansion index from normalized ranks of inferred template counts within each repertoire. A later analysis computed generation probabilities with a VDJ recombination model fitted to out-of-frame rearrangements, and checked the results against IGoR. A later analysis scored TCR-TCR, TCR-HLA and TCR-CMV co-occurrence with hypergeometric tests, applying a repertoire-size bias correction to TCR pairs. A later analysis estimated false discovery rates by permuting HLA or CMV assignments 20 times. In a later analysis, co-occurring TCRs were grouped using DBSCAN, with TCRdist sequence similarity added in when clustering inside HLA-allele-positive subsets. Co-occurrence clustering excluded repertoires with fewer than 30,000 or more than 120,000 public chains, plus five with anomalous nucleotide sharing. TCRdb's version of the immuneACCESS table is confined to in-frame rearrangements and falls short of the full clone set. An unresolved V gene accounts for under half of the shortfall where checked; the remainder is of unknown origin. From that table come the V and J calls and clone size; the DNA was used to work out D and trimming. This sample is represented by about 130,000 clones; about four fifths of them were singletons. The biggest ten clones account for approximately 11% of the sample.

The cohort comprised hundreds of healthy bone marrow donors. All cohort members were sampled while nominally healthy, although unrecorded immune exposures were likely present. The donor was CMV seropositive and belonged to the group of about 290 seropositive cohort members. Every donor gave a peripheral blood sample, and the peripheral blood mononuclear cells from that sample were used for TCR beta sequencing. The Qiagen DNeasy Blood Extraction Kit was used to extract genomic DNA from the blood cell samples. This sample stems from a study of cytomegalovirus exposure and HLA in healthy donors (dated by TCRdb to about 2017). Describing the broader study: An earlier analysis of roughly 500 of the donors reported 276 Gb of sequence data and 95 million to 130 million unique TCR beta sequences obtained from approximately 180 million T cells. The number of typed donors differed by locus: about 620-630 for A, B, C, DRB1 and DQB1; some 540 for DQA1; 606 for DPA1; and around 450 for DPB1. High-throughput TCR immunosequencing, statistical association of individual TCRs with disease status, and machine learning were combined to predict cytomegalovirus infection status. The genetic ancestry cluster associated with self-reported Caucasian donors included roughly four fifths of the approximately 410 genotyped donors. Rather than using new phenotypic data, the later analysis identified candidate immune exposures from TCR beta sequences and from how often those sequences occurred across donors. Approximately 300 gigabases of sequencing data and about 92 million unique TCR sequences made up an early release that covered 500 to 700 HLA-typed donors. Because of strong linkage in the cohort, five DR-DQ haplotypes were treated as single units for association and clustering. A later analysis re-examined previously published TCR beta repertoires from 610 or so donors and added high-resolution HLA genotyping to investigate patterns of TCR occurrence. Donor age, sex, ethnicity and CMV serostatus were compiled together with the repertoire data. HLA typing included class I and class II loci at four-digit resolution. The study was designed to test whether signatures of past pathogen exposure could be identified by cataloging public T cell receptors. Across some 400 genotyped donors of the cohort, an average of about 250,000 unique TCR beta nucleotide sequences per donor were sequenced, and around 20% of those sequences were non-productive. The study used immunosequencing to profile the T cell repertoires of approximately 690 subjects and linked those repertoires to cytomegalovirus serostatus. A separate validation cohort of more than 100 different subjects was used in addition to the roughly 620-subject first cohort. Every discovery cohort repertoire had been produced on one sequencing platform. An earlier analysis of fewer than 750 of the donors used high-throughput TCR beta sequencing to judge whether each TCR beta V gene segment behaved as functional or pseudogenic. Genome-wide SNP genotypes for about three fifths of the roughly 700 donors were used in a later genetic analysis, which treated that subset as a discovery cohort.

From the germline V gene (reference sequence), CDR1 is SGHNT and CDR2 is YYREEE. The CDR3 covers 13 residues, taking in both the cysteine and the phenylalanine. Only the CDR3 portion is preserved as DNA: 39 bases, with reading frame beginning at the first base. What the research found in general, with its limitations: The authors suggested that the approach could potentially be generalized to other disease states and immunological phenotypes. A later analysis reported that several top co-occurrence clusters appeared linked to parvovirus B19, influenza, CMV and Epstein-Barr virus. A few of the identified cytomegalovirus-associated TCR beta chains were confirmed in vitro to be specific for cytomegalovirus antigens. According to a later analysis, most CMV-associated TCR beta chains appeared to be HLA-restricted, and the HLA associations seemed to be driven largely by CMV exposure. An association between a missense DCLRE1C variant and V-gene and J-gene trimming of TCR beta chains was found in a later genetic analysis and replicated in an independent cohort. About 15 rarely observed V segments, including chromosome 9 orphons, were excluded from the earlier analysis of about 600 of the donors because counts were too low. Correlated functional status among segregating V segments might reflect linkage disequilibrium, but an unknown experimental factor could not be ruled out. Only TCR beta chains were sequenced in this cohort, and the absence of alpha or paired-chain data limited detectable features. Most TCR sequences were seen in very few donors, while some public TCRs were found in many individuals. In a later analysis, TCR association rates were found to vary across HLA loci, with the most associated TCRs seen for DRB1 alleles and the fewest for HLA-C alleles. HLA typing was unavailable for some donors at each locus, so association tests used only the typed subset. In an earlier analysis of some 540 of the donors, most TCR beta V segments appeared in productive rearrangements about 87% or about 30% of the time, broadly matching IMGT annotations. A further reported finding was that TCR beta sequences accurately predicted the HLA-A and HLA-B alleles for most subjects in the first cohort. Strong co-occurrence of HLA alleles, especially DR and DQ, made assigning TCR associations to individual alleles difficult. In a later analysis, HLA-associated TCR beta chains were found to be more clonally expanded and to have lower generation probabilities than equally common non-associated chains. Compared with the roughly 700-donor mean, donors in an Asian-associated ancestry cluster had fewer N-insertions in productive TCRs, according to a later genetic analysis. In a later analysis, some 17,000 TCR beta sequences were associated with specific HLA alleles at a false discovery rate of 0.05. Because the 87-base-pair reads could not distinguish some IMGT-functional V segments, including TRBV6-2 and TRBV6-3, those segments were excluded. A cluster of highly shared sequence variants was judged likely to be a technical artifact of the sequencing pipeline. In the study, around 150 TCR beta chains were listed as associated with cytomegalovirus. For the cohort, immune exposure information was limited to CMV serostatus. The presence/absence analyses assumed that sequencing depth was roughly uniform across donors, and that assumption may not be true. The classifier was reported to diagnose cytomegalovirus status with high specificity and sensitivity in both the original cohort and the validation cohort.

The rearranged segments are TRBV5-4 and TRBJ1-3, with TRBD1 tentatively as D gene (5 bases match). Sequenced material: PBMCs. The receptor comes from a male donor in good health and CMV-seropositive. The DNA is TGTGCCAGCAGCTTCCAGGGTGGAAGCACCATATATTTT. Translated, this gives CASSFQGGSTIYF.